This T cell receptor (beta chain) was sequenced for a study of PD-L1 blockade in urothelial cancer. Study-wide background: Atezolizumab 1,200 mg was given intravenously every 3 weeks, starting 2014. Typically, measured as a median, blood samples had 110,000 to 150,000 T cells.

Clones were sequenced by immunoSEQ multiplex PCR, and TCRdb holds only the in-frame ones, with some missing. The table has under 45,000 clones, 82% seen once; the top ten hold 15% to 20%. All patients carried locally advanced or metastatic urothelial carcinoma. There were between 1 and 8 samples from each patient, taken pretreatment and on-treatment. Sequenced here: PBMCs, sampled around atezolizumab (anti-PD-L1) treatment. The source of this sequence is a man aged 55-75 years with urothelial cancer.

The CDR3, as DNA: TGTGCCAGCAGCTTACCGGAAGGGGGGACCCAGTACTTC. Translating gives CASSLPEGGTQYF. This rearrangement joins TRBV7-6 to TRBJ2-5, with D possibly TRBD1 on 6 matching bases. Germline CDR1 SGHVS, CDR2 FNYEAQ. There are 13 residues in the CDR3. Between the trimmed V and J ends, which lost 2 bases and 7 bases, there was a span of 11 bases. Full variable domain (outside the CDR3, taken from reference TRBV7-6 and TRBJ2-5): GAGVSQSPRYKVTKRGQDVALRCDPISGHVSLYWYRQALGQGPEFLTYFNYEAQQDKSGLPNDRFSAERPEGSISTLTIQRTEQRDSAMYRCASSLPEGGTQYFGPGTRLLVL.